A single sample gave rise to the 25 T cell receptor beta chains below, sequenced in a study of T cells in lung cancer brain metastases. Profiled with immunoSEQ multiplex PCR; TCRdb holds only in-frame clones, not every one. The sample consists of 3,800 or so clones, 80% to 90% of them appearing once. The sequenced sample was tumor tissue from the primary lung tumor. The receptors derive from a woman between 45 and 65 years old with non-small cell lung cancer.

The J gene is TRBJ1-4, the V gene TRBV15; D gene ambiguous. Germline V CDR1 and CDR2: LNHNV, YYDKDF (reference sequence). The V and J ends lost 5 bases and 5 bases respectively, with 12 bases between them. The CDR3 loop spans 14 amino acids. CDR3 nucleotide sequence: TGTGCCACCAGCTCGGGAGCCACGAATGAAAAACTGTTTTTT. It encodes CATSSGATNEKLFF. Variable domain in full (rest from reference TRBV15 and TRBJ1-4): DAMVIQNPRYQVTQFGKPVTLSCSQTLNHNVMYWYQQKSSQAPKLLFHYYDKDFNNEADTPDNFQSRRPNTSFCFLDIRSPGLGDTAMYLCATSSGATNEKLFFGSGTQLSVL.

V gene TRBV7-2 combines with J gene TRBJ2-5, with 10 positions matching TRBD2. V dropped 0 bases and J dropped 0; count of bases not matched to a gene: 7. The length of the CDR3 is 18 residues. Germline CDR1 and CDR2: SGHTA and FQGNSA. Here the CDR3 reads CASSLAPSGGPYQETQYF. Written as DNA, the CDR3 is TGTGCCAGCAGCTTAGCCCCTAGCGGGGGCCCGTACCAAGAGACCCAGTACTTC.

J is TRBJ2-7 and V is TRBV6-6; D is tentatively TRBD1 or TRBD2 (5 bases each). The germline V gene encodes CDR1 MNHNY and CDR2 SVGAGI (reference sequence). The CDR3 consists of 14 residues. The V end lost 2 bases, the J end lost 2 bases, and 10 bases lay between the germline ends. CDR3 region: CASSYGGTTYEQYF. The CDR3, as DNA: TGTGCCAGCAGTTACGGTGGGACCACCTACGAGCAGTACTTC.

The rearrangement links TRBV7-9 to TRBJ1-1; D is ambiguous. V was shortened by 10 bases and J by 5 bases, with 14 bases between the two germline ends. The CDR3 runs to 12 residues. The germline V gene encodes CDR1 SEHNR and CDR2 FQNEAQ (reference sequence). Here the CDR3 DNA reads TGTGCCACCTCCATCCTGGGGACTGAAGCTTTCTTT. Translation gives CATSILGTEAFF.

Turning to this clone: The same CDR3 arises from other DNA sequences in this sample as well. The V gene is TRBV7-9, the J gene TRBJ2-7; 7 bases fit TRBD2. The CDR3 length is 11 residues. After removal of 4 bases from V and 10 bases from J, the junction contained 4 bases not matched to a gene. The germline V gene encodes CDR1 SEHNR and CDR2 FQNEAQ (reference sequence). The CDR3 region has the DNA TGTGCCAGCAGCTCAGGACTAGAACAGTACTTC. Its translation is CASSSGLEQYF.

This clone is a singleton in its sample. V and J are TRBV4-1 and TRBJ1-1; no clear D. V lost 4 bases, J lost 2 bases, and 8 bases lay in between. There are 13 residues in the CDR3. The germline V gene has CDR1 MGHRA and CDR2 YSYEKL. CDR3 nucleotide sequence: TGCGCCAGCAGCCCCAGGAGCAACACTGAAGCTTTCTTT. It yields the protein CASSPRSNTEAFF.

The J gene is TRBJ2-5, the V gene TRBV6-5; D may correspond to TRBD1 or TRBD2 (5 bases each). V lost 2 bases and J 5 bases, leaving 9 bases between the germline ends. Germline V gives CDR1 MNHEY, CDR2 SVGAGI. This CDR3 contains 13 residues. Here the CDR3 DNA reads TGTGCCAGCAGTTACGGGGGATTGGAGACCCAGTACTTC. Its protein product is CASSYGGLETQYF.

This clone occurred a few times. The rearrangement links TRBV18 to TRBJ2-5; the match to TRBD2 covers 8 bases. V shed 3 bases and J 9 bases; nucleotides not matched to a gene: 6. Looked up from germline, CDR1 is KGHSH and CDR2 is LQKENI. This CDR3 has 13 residues. The CDR3 region is CASSPGLDGAQYF. DNA for the CDR3: TGTGCCAGCTCACCGGGACTAGATGGGGCCCAGTACTTC.

This chain links TRBV29-1 with TRBJ1-2, with TRBD1 identical over 7 bases. The CDR3 loop spans 12 amino acids. Germline V lookup: CDR1 SQVTM, CDR2 ANQGSEA. J was trimmed by 2 bases and V by 7 bases; bases with no gene match: 4. The CDR3 here is CSGGDRNYGYTF. The CDR3 nucleotides are TGCAGCGGGGGGGACAGAAACTATGGCTACACCTTC.

The chain joins TRBV5-8 to TRBJ1-5; possible D gene TRBD1, 5 bases. V dropped 4 bases and J dropped 8 bases, with 16 bases sitting between them. CDR1 is SGHTS, CDR2 YDEGEE, per germline. CDR3 size: 14 residues. The CDR3 here is CASSPEGYKEPQHF. The CDR3 bases are TGTGCCAGCAGCCCCGAGGGGTACAAGGAGCCCCAGCATTTT.

This sequence joins TRBV27 and TRBJ1-6; D gene uncertain. V lost 8 bases and J 3 bases, leaving 5 bases between the germline ends. Per germline, CDR1 MNHEY and CDR2 SMNVEV (reference sequence). CDR3 length equals 12 residues. CDR3 bases: TGTGCCAGCGGGCTCTATAATTCACCCCTCCACTTT. Protein: CASGLYNSPLHF.

The chain uses TRBV19 and TRBJ2-2; D gene uncertain. The CDR3 is made up of 15 amino acids. Trimming took 5 bases from V and 3 from J, leaving 13 bases between them. Germline V gene data show CDR1 as LNHDA and CDR2 as SQIVND (reference sequence). CDR3: CASSLYSLDTGELFF. For the CDR3, the DNA is TGTGCCAGTAGTCTTTATAGCTTGGACACCGGGGAGCTGTTTTTT.

The V gene is TRBV4-3, the J gene TRBJ2-1, with 11 bases matching TRBD2. The trim removed 1 base at V and 4 bases at J, leaving 3 bases unmatched. This CDR3 spans 16 amino acids. Germline V lookup: CDR1 LGHNA, CDR2 YSLEER. CDR3 residues: CASSQVSSGGYNEQFF. CDR3 sequence (DNA): TGCGCCAGCAGCCAAGTTTCTAGCGGGGGGTACAATGAGCAGTTCTTC.

The chain couples TRBV9 to TRBJ1-5; D ambiguous. The CDR3 is 14 amino acids. Per the germline V gene, CDR1 is SGDLS and CDR2 is YYNGEE. V was cut by 0 bases and J by 7 bases, with 11 bases left in between. For the CDR3, the DNA is TGTGCCAGCAGCGTAGATAGAGGTTCCCAGCCCCAGCATTTT. This translates into CASSVDRGSQPQHF.

This sequence joins TRBV5-1 and TRBJ2-7; 8 bases are shared with TRBD1. This CDR3 contains 14 residues. The V segment lost 0 bases and the J segment 4 bases; nucleotides outside the gene matches: 3. CDR1 and CDR2 (germline): SGHRS, YFSETQ. Written as DNA, the CDR3 is TGCGCCAGCAGCTTGGCACAGGGGGTTTACGAGCAGTACTTC. Encoded protein: CASSLAQGVYEQYF.

The chain is built from TRBV19 and TRBJ1-5, with 7 positions matching TRBD1. J gave up 7 bases and V 4 bases, and 7 bases lay outside the gene matches. Germline CDR1 is LNHDA and CDR2 is SQIVND (reference sequence). The CDR3 is 14 amino acids. This chain's CDR3 is CASSSWGQSQPQHF. The CDR3 DNA follows: TGTGCCAGTAGTAGCTGGGGACAGTCCCAGCCCCAGCATTTT. The complete variable domain, with remaining parts taken from reference TRBV19 and TRBJ1-5, reads DGGITQSPKYLFRKEGQNVTLSCEQNLNHDAMYWYRQDPGQGLRLIYYSQIVNDFQKGDIAEGYSVSREKKESFPLTVTSAQKNPTAFYLCASSSWGQSQPQHFGDGTRLSIL.

In the case of this clone: The sample has other DNA sequences that encode this CDR3 too. The rearrangement joins TRBV4-3 to TRBJ1-2; D may be TRBD1 (5 bases). Looked up from germline, CDR1 is LGHNA and CDR2 is YSLEER. V was cut by 3 bases and J by 4 bases, with 9 bases left in between. CDR3 length: 13 residues. The CDR3 nucleotides read TGCGCCAGCAGCCATCCCGACAGCTATGGCTACACCTTC. Protein sequence: CASSHPDSYGYTF.

The gene calls are TRBV14 and TRBJ1-6; no reliable D call. Between the trimmed V and J ends, which lost 2 bases and 6 bases, there was a span of 5 bases. The CDR3 runs 13 residues. Per germline, CDR1 SGHDN and CDR2 FVKESK. CDR3 sequence (DNA): TGTGCCAGCAGCCAACAGCGTAATTCACCCCTCCACTTT. Translation: CASSQQRNSPLHF. Drawing the rest from reference TRBV14 and TRBJ1-6, the complete variable domain is EAGVTQFPSHSVIEKGQTVTLRCDPISGHDNLYWYRRVMGKEIKFLLHFVKESKQDESGMPNNRFLAERTGGTYSTLKVQPAELEDSGVYFCASSQQRNSPLHFGNGTRLTVT.

The chain joins TRBV7-9 to TRBJ2-5; tentatively, D is TRBD2 (6 bases). This CDR3 comprises 15 residues. Trimming removed 0 bases from V and 7 bases from J, with 15 bases in between. CDR1 is SEHNR, CDR2 FQNEAQ, per germline (reference sequence). CDR3 bases: TGTGCCAGCAGCTTAGCGGGAGGCCCGAGGGGGACCCAGTACTTC. Encoded protein: CASSLAGGPRGTQYF. Together with reference TRBV7-9 and TRBJ2-5, the CDR3 gives the full variable domain: DTGVSQNPRHKITKRGQNVTFRCDPISEHNRLYWYRQTLGQGPEFLTYFQNEAQLEKSRLLSDRFSAERPKGSFSTLEIQRTEQGDSAMYLCASSLAGGPRGTQYFGPGTRLLVL.

This chain joins TRBV11-2 and TRBJ1-2, with D hard to call. CDR1 and CDR2 from the germline V gene are SGHAT and FQNNGV. The CDR3 has 13 residues. V was clipped by 1 base and J by 8 bases, with 11 bases between them. The DNA of the CDR3 is TGTGCCAGCAGCTTAGTGAAGGCGTTGGGCTACACCTTC. It translates to CASSLVKALGYTF.

In the case of this clone: A read error may account for a junction end that differs from germline. The chain's CDR3 is CAIGQSKETQYF. The CDR3 DNA reads as TGCGCTATCGGGCAGTCAAAAGAGACCCAGTACTTC. The V gene is TRBV10-3, the J gene TRBJ2-5; D is unclear. CDR1 and CDR2 from the germline V gene are ENHRY and SYGVKD. This CDR3 is 12 amino acids long.

The chain joins TRBV9 to TRBJ2-3; no reliable D call. Germline assignment: CDR1 SGDLS and CDR2 YYNGEE. There are 15 residues in the CDR3. The V end was cut by 3 bases, the J end by 4 bases, with 15 bases between. The CDR3 reads CASSETPSRADTQYF. Here the CDR3 DNA reads TGTGCCAGCAGCGAGACCCCATCTCGGGCAGATACGCAGTATTTT.

V and J are TRBV28 and TRBJ1-5; D is unclear. The CDR3 is 13 residues long. CDR1 is MDHEN and CDR2 is SYDVKM in the germline V gene. V shed 8 bases and J shed 2 bases, with 10 bases lying between them. This chain's CDR3 is CASSEQGNQPQHF. CDR3 nucleotides: TGTGCCAGCTCGGAGCAGGGCAATCAGCCCCAGCATTTT.

This clone is labeled large. The chain combines TRBV9 with TRBJ2-3; D is uncertain. This CDR3 has 11 residues. Trimming removed 4 bases at V and 2 bases at J, with 2 bases between. The V gene's germline CDR1 is SGDLS and CDR2 YYNGEE. The CDR3 is CASSSTDTQYF. CDR3 coding DNA: TGTGCCAGCAGCTCCACAGATACGCAGTATTTT.

The chain is built from TRBV7-6 and TRBJ2-6, with a tentative D call TRBD2 (5 bases). Per the germline V gene, CDR1 is SGHVS and CDR2 is FNYEAQ. V shed 3 bases and J shed 3 bases, with 6 bases lying between them. The CDR3 spans 14 residues. CDR3 residues: CASSFGVGANVLTF. The CDR3 DNA follows: TGTGCCAGCAGCTTCGGGGTTGGGGCCAACGTCCTGACTTTC.